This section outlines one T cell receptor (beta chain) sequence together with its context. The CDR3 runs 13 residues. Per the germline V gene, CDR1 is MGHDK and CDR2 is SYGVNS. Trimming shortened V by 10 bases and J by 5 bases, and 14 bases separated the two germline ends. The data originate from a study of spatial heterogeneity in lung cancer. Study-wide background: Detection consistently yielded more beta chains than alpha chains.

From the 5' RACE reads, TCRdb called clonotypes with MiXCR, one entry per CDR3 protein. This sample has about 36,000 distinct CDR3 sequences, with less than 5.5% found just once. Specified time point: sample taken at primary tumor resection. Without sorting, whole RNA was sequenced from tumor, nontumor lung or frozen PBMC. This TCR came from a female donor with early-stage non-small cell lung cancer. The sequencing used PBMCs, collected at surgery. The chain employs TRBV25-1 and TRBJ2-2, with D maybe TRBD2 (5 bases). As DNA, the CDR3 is TGTGCCATCGGGGATCGGGTAACCGGGGAGCTGTTTTTT. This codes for CAIGDRVTGELFF.